This T cell receptor (beta chain) was captured by sequencing in a study of Siglec-9 on CD8 T cells in melanoma. Study conclusions and caveats: In melanoma tumors, a Siglec-9-marked effector memory CD8+ subset reportedly appeared to accumulate.

In the case of this clone: Its matching antigen is unknown.

There are 15 residues in the CDR3. The V segment lost 8 bases and the J segment 7 bases; nucleotides outside the gene matches: 11. Germline CDR1 is SGHVS and CDR2 is FQNEAQ. Sequenced by immunoSEQ multiplex PCR; TCRdb stores in-frame clones only, minus some. The repertoire consists of about 33,000 clones, with about 80% occurring once and the leading ten covering less than 2%. Source material: Siglec-9- CD8+ T cells sorted from blood. This chain joins TRBV7-8 and TRBJ1-6, with 7 bases that match TRBD1. The clonotype comes from a human donor in good health. The CDR3 sequence: CASATGTNDNSPLHF. The CDR3 DNA is TGTGCCAGCGCGACAGGGACTAACGACAATTCACCCCTCCACTTT.